The T cell receptor beta chain described here comes from a study of cytomegalovirus exposure and HLA in healthy donors. This table comes from immunoSEQ multiplex PCR, and its TCRdb copy is limited to in-frame clones, with some not included. The sample yields fewer than 250,000 clones, around 86% seen once. The CDR3 is 14 residues long. In germline, CDR1 is SNHLY, CDR2 FYNNEI. Trimming took off 7 bases at V and 2 bases at J, with 14 bases between the two ends. V is TRBV2 and J is TRBJ1-2, with a tentative D call TRBD1 (5 bases). The sequence was collected from a woman aged 18-29 years in good health and CMV-seropositive. Source material: PBMCs. CDR3 bases: TGTGCCAGCAAGGGGCAGCCGTTGAACTATGGCTACACCTTC. Amino acids: CASKGQPLNYGYTF.